A selection of T cell receptor beta chains follows, all from one sample in a study of shared clonotypes between healthy human individuals. Profiling relied on immunoSEQ multiplex PCR, and the TCRdb table lists in-frame clones only, not all of them. The sample includes about 520,000 clones, 60% to 80% of them seen just once. The sample comprised PBMCs. These receptors all come from a woman between 35 and 50 years old in good health. Some clones in this sample may be carry-over from other donors' samples. Each CDR3 is given with its conserved first and last residue. A D gene is named only where the DNA matches it firmly. Rows give clone size only sometimes, using once, few, many, or a class for an expanded clone.

NA	NA	TRBV28	TRBJ1-1	TGTGCCAGCAGTCTCGCCTGGAAGGCTGAAGCTTTCTTT	CASSLAWKAEAFF
NA	NA	TRBV18	TRBJ2-1	TGTGCCAGCTCACCCCTGGGACATGAGCAGTTCTTC	CASSPLGHEQFF
few	TRBD1	TRBV11-3	TRBJ2-1	TGTGCCAGCACCAAAGGGACAGGGAGTAATGAGCAGTTCTTC	CASTKGTGSNEQFF
once	TRBD2	TRBV29-1	TRBJ2-7	TGCAGCGTTGAAATTTCCGGAGGGCTAGCGGGAGAAAGTAGGGGGAGGGACTTC	CSVEISGGLAGESRGRDF
NA	TRBD2	TRBV27	TRBJ2-7	TGTGCCAGCAGTTTATCGTCTAGCGGGAGAGGAGAGCAGTACTTC	CASSLSSSGRGEQYF
NA	TRBD2	TRBV5-1	TRBJ2-3	TGCGCCAGCAGCTTGGGAGGGACTAGCGGAGGCACAGATACGCAGTATTTT	CASSLGGTSGGTDTQYF
few	NA	TRBV5-6	TRBJ1-2	TGTGCCAGCAGCCCGTGGGGGACTGGCTACACCTTC	CASSPWGTGYTF
NA	NA	TRBV28	TRBJ2-1	TGTGCCAGCAGACCAGGGGGGGGAGGAGTCGGTGAGCAGTTCTTC	CASRPGGGGVGEQFF
few	NA	TRBV11-3	TRBJ1-1	TGTGCCAGCAGCTTAGAGGCTGGAACTGAAGCTTTCTTT	CASSLEAGTEAFF
NA	NA	TRBV27	TRBJ1-4	TGTGCCAGCAGTTTAATGGCTAATGAAAAACTGTTTTTT	CASSLMANEKLFF
NA	TRBD1	TRBV28	TRBJ1-2	TGTGCCAGCAGCGGACAGGGCTATGGCTACACCTTC	CASSGQGYGYTF
few	NA	TRBV7-2	TRBJ1-4	TGTGCCAGCAGCTTAGGGCGGGGACCCACTAATGAAAAACTGTTTTTT	CASSLGRGPTNEKLFF
NA	NA	TRBV7-9	TRBJ2-7	TGTGCCAGCAGCCCCCCAAGCTCCTACGAGCAGTACTTC	CASSPPSSYEQYF
NA	TRBD2	TRBV19	TRBJ2-3	TGTGCCAGTAGCCCAAAGCGGGAAAGGACAGATACGCAGTATTTT	CASSPKRERTDTQYF
few	NA	TRBV5-4	TRBJ2-1	TGTGCCAGCAGCCAACCATCCCTCGATGAGCAGTTCTTC	CASSQPSLDEQFF
few	TRBD2	TRBV30	TRBJ2-5	TGTGCCTGGAGATCTATGGGAGGGCGAGAGACCCAGTACTTC	CAWRSMGGRETQYF
NA	NA	TRBV6-4	TRBJ2-2	TGTGCCAGCAGTGTGACCACAGGCGGGGAGCTGTTTTTT	CASSVTTGGELFF
once	NA	TRBV5-4	TRBJ1-1	TGTGCCAGCAGCTTCGCGGGGCACACTGAAGCTTTCTTT	CASSFAGHTEAFF
NA	TRBD1	TRBV5-1	TRBJ1-3	TGCGCCAGCAGCGCGGGACAGGGGACTGGAAACACCATATATTTT	CASSAGQGTGNTIYF
few	NA	TRBV11-2	TRBJ1-1	TGTGCCAGCAGCTTAGGCAGGGTGAACACTGAAGCTTTCTTT	CASSLGRVNTEAFF
once	NA	TRBV25-1	TRBJ2-5	TGTGCCACCGAAGGGCGGGGTTTTACGGCCCAGTACTTC	CATEGRGFTAQYF
NA	NA	TRBV5-6	TRBJ2-1	TGTGCCAGCAGCCCAAGTCCCGGAACCTACAATGAGCAGTTCTTC	CASSPSPGTYNEQFF
once	TRBD1	TRBV4-2	TRBJ1-2	TGTGCCAGCAGCCAGGATCGGGACAGGGTTTTCGATGGCTACACCTTC	CASSQDRDRVFDGYTF
NA	NA	TRBV5-1	TRBJ2-5	TGCGCCAGCAGCCAACAGGCGACCCAGTACTTC	CASSQQATQYF
NA	TRBD1	TRBV11-2	TRBJ1-2	TGTGCCAGCAGCTTAGTTGGGACAGGGTCCCTCGGCGGCTACACCTTC	CASSLVGTGSLGGYTF
NA	TRBD1	TRBV2	TRBJ1-3	TGTGCCAGCAGTTTTTTCGGGACAGGGGGAAACACCATATATTTT	CASSFFGTGGNTIYF
once	NA	TRBV4-2	TRBJ2-1	TGTGCCAGCAGCCCCTGGGGCGGTGATGAGCAGTTCTTC	CASSPWGGDEQFF
NA	NA	TRBV9	TRBJ1-2	TGTGCCAGCAGCTCAGGAACAGGCGACTATGGCTACACCTTC	CASSSGTGDYGYTF
NA	NA	TRBV7-6	TRBJ1-1	TGTGCCAGCAGCTTCCCCTTGGCGGGGACTGAAGCTTTCTTT	CASSFPLAGTEAFF
NA	TRBD2	TRBV7-2	TRBJ2-1	TGTGCCAGCAGCCCGGGACTAGCGGGAGTCAATGAGCAGTTCTTC	CASSPGLAGVNEQFF
few	NA	TRBV5-4	TRBJ2-2	TGTGCCAGCAGTCCTATGCTTGGGACCGGGGAGCTGTTTTTT	CASSPMLGTGELFF
many	NA	TRBV13	TRBJ1-2	TGTGCCAGCAGCGCCGGGACACCTTCCTATGGCTACACCTTC	CASSAGTPSYGYTF
NA	NA	TRBV7-2	TRBJ1-1	TGTGCCAGCAGCTTAGAAGAGGACAGCACTGAAGCTTTCTTT	CASSLEEDSTEAFF
NA	NA	TRBV5-1	TRBJ2-2	TGCGCCAGCAGCTCTTCCGGGAGTGGTTTTGGCGGGGAGCTGTTTTTT	CASSSSGSGFGGELFF
few	NA	TRBV10-1	TRBJ1-5	TGCGCCAACGTAGACAGCTATAGCAATCAGCCCCAGCATTTT	CANVDSYSNQPQHF
NA	NA	TRBV9	TRBJ2-7	TGTGCCAGCAGCGGAAGAGGGGGGTACGAGCAGTACTTC	CASSGRGGYEQYF
NA	TRBD2	TRBV2	TRBJ2-7	TGTGCCAGCAGTGAAGGGCAGGGAGGGGTGTACGAGCAGTACTTC	CASSEGQGGVYEQYF
NA	NA	TRBV28	TRBJ1-5	TGTGCCAGCATGCCACAGGGACTCGGGCAGCCCCAGCATTTT	CASMPQGLGQPQHF
many	NA	TRBV30	TRBJ1-2	TGTGCCTGGAGTCGACCGACCTATGGCTACACCTTC	CAWSRPTYGYTF